This TCR beta chain was retrieved from a study of blood T cell repertoires in COVID-19. Whole-study context: Samples taken during acute and convalescent COVID-19 were collected in the United States, Italy and Spain. T cells, B-cell-depleted T cells, or PBMCs provided the cDNA or gDNA that served as material.

Sequencing was performed with immunoSEQ multiplex PCR; in TCRdb, only in-frame clones are kept and a portion is missing. The sample holds about 400,000 clones, roughly 88% seen once. Participant-given clinical history determined each cohort assignment. Specimen: PBMCs or T cells enriched from blood (not recorded which). The TCR was taken from a woman in her forties with acute COVID-19.

CDR3 sequence (DNA): TGTGCCAGCAGCTTAAGTAGCGGGGTCACAGATACGCAGTATTTT. This codes for CASSLSSGVTDTQYF. J is TRBJ2-3 and V is TRBV11-2; 8 bases line up with TRBD2. Germline V lookup: CDR1 SGHAT, CDR2 FQNNGV. This CDR3 contains 15 residues. Trimming removed 2 bases from V and 2 bases from J; junction bases left unmatched: 3.